A single sample is the source of the 26 T cell receptor beta chains below, sequenced in a study of blood T cells in healthy people across ages. Primers used in a second PCR of about 6 to 11 cycles were a sample-barcoded 5' primer and a J-beta primer mix. TCRdb analysed the 5' RACE reads with MiXCR anew, one entry per CDR3 protein. Of roughly 800,000 distinct CDR3 sequences in the sample, roughly 64% were seen once. Material for sequencing was blood. These receptors were collected from a man younger than 45 in good health.

The CDR3 is CASSLGPGGYDTQYF. The CDR3 DNA sequence: TGTGCCAGCAGCTTAGGTCCGGGGGGCTATGATACGCAGTATTTT. The rearrangement joins TRBV7-6 to TRBJ2-3; TRBD2 might be the D (7 bases). Germline V gives CDR1 SGHVS, CDR2 FNYEAQ. With 1 base removed from V and 6 bases from J, the gap between germline ends came to 14 bases. CDR3 size: 15 residues.

This clonotype has only a few counts. The CDR3 loop reads CRLVTDTQYF. DNA for the CDR3: TGCAGGCTAGTTACAGATACGCAGTATTTT. The genes are TRBV20-1 and TRBJ2-3; no clear D gene. Germline-derived CDR1 and CDR2 are DFQATT and SNEGSKA (reference sequence). CDR3 length equals 10 residues.

This clonotype has a handful of counts. CDR3 nucleotide sequence: TGCGCCAGCAGCCAAGAGGGACAGGGGATGACAGATACGCAGTATTTT. Translation gives CASSQEGQGMTDTQYF. V is TRBV4-3 and J is TRBJ2-3; 10 bases are a match to TRBD1. Unmatched junction bases numbered 3, after V lost 0 bases and J lost 3 bases. The CDR3 has 16 amino acids. CDR1 and CDR2 (germline): LGHNA, YSLEER.

J is TRBJ2-7 and V is TRBV7-6; the D gene is possibly TRBD2 (6 bases). The germline gives CDR1 SGHVS, CDR2 FNYEAQ. Trimming took off 5 bases at V and 6 bases at J, with 14 bases between the two ends. The CDR3 contains 13 residues. CDR3 sequence (DNA): TGTGCCAGCAGCCCCATTAGCGGAGGCGAGCAGTACTTC. It codes for CASSPISGGEQYF.

A word on this clonotype: Mismatch with germline at one junction end may stem from a read error. The rearrangement links TRBV27 to TRBJ2-4; TRBD1 matches at 8 bases. The J call may be faulty, since TRBJ2-7 better matches the DNA end. CDR1 and CDR2 from the germline V gene are MNHEY and SMNVEV (reference sequence). The length of the CDR3 is 14 residues. CDR3 in DNA: TGTGTCAGCAGTGTACAGGGGGGATCCTACGAGCAGTACTTC. Translating gives CVSSVQGGSYEQYF.

The CDR3 reads CSARPGRAGYNEQFF. CDR3 DNA: TGCAGTGCTAGGCCGGGACGAGCGGGATACAATGAGCAGTTCTTC. The chain recombines TRBV20-1 with TRBJ2-1, with 7 bases lining up with TRBD2. V trimming: 3 bases; J trimming: 4 bases; junction bases outside the gene matches: 9. Germline CDR1 reads DFQATT; CDR2 reads SNEGSKA (reference sequence). This CDR3 has 15 amino acids.

V gene TRBV6-2 or TRBV6-3 combines with J gene TRBJ2-2; D is perhaps TRBD1 (5 bases). Trimming removed 6 bases at V and 1 base at J, with 9 bases between. Germline V gives CDR1 MNHEY, CDR2 SVGEGT. There are 14 residues in the CDR3. The CDR3 bases are TGTGCCAGCAGCCGCAGGGAGAACACCGGGGAGCTGTTTTTT. Its translation: CASSRRENTGELFF.

The J gene is TRBJ2-7, the V gene TRBV4-3, with 10 bases aligning to TRBD2. J was trimmed by 11 bases and V by 4 bases; bases with no gene match: 14. The CDR3 has 15 residues. CDR1 LGHNA and CDR2 YSLEER come from the germline V gene. The CDR3 DNA is TGCGCCAGCAGCCCGTCCGGTACTAGCGGGAATTATAAGTACTTC. Its translation is CASSPSGTSGNYKYF.

The V and J genes are TRBV7-2 and TRBJ1-1; 8 positions match TRBD1. V gave up 1 base and J gave up 4 bases; unmatched junction bases: 2. The germline V gene encodes CDR1 SGHTA and CDR2 FQGNSA. This CDR3 region has 14 residues. The CDR3 DNA reads as TGTGCCAGCAGCTTAGTAGGGACAGGCACTGAAGCTTTCTTT. Translated: CASSLVGTGTEAFF. Variable domain in full (rest from reference TRBV7-2 and TRBJ1-1): GAGVSQSPSNKVTEKGKDVELRCDPISGHTALYWYRQSLGQGLEFLIYFQGNSAPDKSGLPSDRFSAERTGGSVSTLTIQRTQQEDSAVYLCASSLVGTGTEAFFGQGTRLTVV.

This chain connects TRBV6-5 to TRBJ1-2; no firm D call. V dropped 0 bases and J dropped 1 base, with 9 bases sitting between them. CDR3 size: 15 residues. Germline CDR1 is MNHEY and CDR2 is SVGAGI. The CDR3 DNA follows: TGTGCCAGCAGTTACTCGGGCGGAGTTAACTATGGCTACACCTTC. Its protein is CASSYSGGVNYGYTF.

This clonotype was seen many times. J is TRBJ2-7 and V is TRBV29-1; D gene unclear. The V and J ends lost 6 bases and 0 bases respectively, with 9 bases between them. The length of the CDR3 is 12 residues. The germline V gene encodes CDR1 SQVTM and CDR2 ANQGSEA. The CDR3 sequence: CSVRSGSYEQYF. CDR3 nucleotide sequence: TGCAGCGTCCGGTCCGGCTCCTACGAGCAGTACTTC.

The chain uses TRBV4-1 and TRBJ2-3; TRBD2 aligns across 10 bases. The V and J ends lost 1 base and 6 bases, in that order; junction bases with no gene match: 10. Germline V gene data show CDR1 as MGHRA and CDR2 as YSYEKL. The CDR3 is 17 amino acids. CDR3 nucleotides: TGCGCCAGCAGCCAAGTCAGCCAGCGGGGGGGCTCGGATACGCAGTATTTT. Translated: CASSQVSQRGGSDTQYF.

In this sample, this clonotype turned up a few times. The V gene is TRBV7-2, the J gene TRBJ1-2; D uncertain. Germline-derived CDR1 and CDR2 are SGHTA and FQGNSA. The V gene lost 5 bases and the J gene lost 2 bases, with 9 bases spanning the gap. The CDR3 is 13 residues long. The CDR3, as DNA: TGTGCCAGCAGCCAAGGACGGAACTATGGCTACACCTTC. Translation: CASSQGRNYGYTF.

The table lists this clonotype with a few counts. The genes are TRBV20-1 and TRBJ2-4, with 10 bases fitting TRBD2. The J segment lost 6 bases and the V segment lost 1 base, leaving 9 bases of the junction unmatched. The germline V gene has CDR1 DFQATT and CDR2 SNEGSKA (reference sequence). This CDR3 comprises 16 residues. The CDR3 nucleotides read TGCAGTGCTAGAGGGAGAGCGGGAGGGCCCCCAAACATTCAGTACTTC. This codes for CSARGRAGGPPNIQYF.

This rearrangement joins TRBV28 to TRBJ1-2, with TRBD1 as a possible D gene (5 bases). This CDR3 contains 14 residues. Germline loops: CDR1 MDHEN, CDR2 SYDVKM. V lost 6 bases and J lost 2, with 13 bases in between. CDR3 region: CASSRPQGNYGYTF. CDR3 DNA sequence: TGTGCCAGCAGCCGACCCCAGGGAAACTATGGCTACACCTTC.

The V call is TRBV7-2, the J call TRBJ2-3; no reliable D call. The CDR3 is made up of 13 amino acids. Trimming took 5 bases from V and 4 from J, leaving 10 bases between them. CDR1 is SGHTA and CDR2 is FQGNSA in the germline V gene. CDR3 nucleotide sequence: TGTGCCAGCAGCCCCCCTGAGGCAGATACGCAGTATTTT. It encodes CASSPPEADTQYF.

CDR3 region: CASSQDGGRGAEQYF. In DNA, the CDR3 is TGCGCCAGCAGCCAAGATGGAGGCAGGGGCGCCGAGCAGTACTTC. This rearrangement joins TRBV4-3 to TRBJ2-7, with D perhaps matching TRBD1 (6 bases). The V gene lost 0 bases and the J gene lost 6 bases, with 15 bases spanning the gap. This CDR3 is built from 15 residues. Looked up from germline, CDR1 is LGHNA and CDR2 is YSLEER.

This chain connects TRBV7-9 to TRBJ2-1; D not certain. The CDR3 contains 15 residues. Germline V gene lookup returns CDR1 SEHNR and CDR2 FQNEAQ (reference sequence). Trimming left V 1 base short and J 3 bases short, with 10 bases between. The CDR3 sequence: CASSLDTEIYNEQFF. The CDR3 region has the DNA TGTGCCAGCAGCTTAGACACGGAAATCTACAATGAGCAGTTCTTC.

This chain uses TRBV18 with TRBJ2-5, with TRBD2 matching 8 bases. V was pared by 3 bases and J by 11 bases, with 14 bases of the junction left unmatched. Germline V lookup: CDR1 KGHSH, CDR2 LQKENI. CDR3 length: 15 residues. In DNA, the CDR3 is TGTGCCAGCTCACCCCTCGGCGGGAGGCCGAATGAGCAGTACTTC. It specifies CASSPLGGRPNEQYF.

J is TRBJ2-4 and V is TRBV12-3 or TRBV12-4; D gene unclear. This CDR3 is 13 amino acids long. The germline V and J ends were trimmed by 1 base and 6 bases, with 7 bases remaining between them. Here the CDR3 DNA reads TGTGCCAGCAGTTTAGGGGCACTAAACATTCAGTACTTC. Its protein product is CASSLGALNIQYF.

This clonotype was detected only a few times. The chain uses TRBV4-3 and TRBJ2-1, with 9 nucleotides matching TRBD1. CDR1 and CDR2 (germline): LGHNA, YSLEER. Trimming removed 4 bases from V and 5 bases from J; junction bases left unmatched: 6. The CDR3 consists of 15 residues. In DNA form, the CDR3 reads TGCGCCAGCAGCCGACAACAGGGGGCCAACAATGAGCAGTTCTTC. Amino acid sequence: CASSRQQGANNEQFF.

This clonotype has a handful of counts. The chain employs TRBV13 and TRBJ2-5, with TRBD2 matching over 8 bases. Matching the DNA end better, TRBJ2-7 makes the J call doubtful. This CDR3 has 16 amino acids. CDR1 and CDR2 (germline): PRHDT, FYEKMQ (reference sequence). CDR3 loop: CASSLGRRGAVYEQYF. The CDR3 region has the DNA TGTGCCAGCAGCTTAGGGCGGCGGGGGGCCGTATACGAGCAGTACTTC.

This clonotype was counted between two and nine times. This chain joins TRBV7-3 and TRBJ2-1, with unresolved D. Germline values: CDR1 SGHTA, CDR2 FQGTGA. The CDR3 has 13 amino acids. Trimming took off 2 bases at V and 6 bases at J, with 8 bases between the two ends. The CDR3 DNA sequence: TGTGCCAGCAGCTTACATTTGTCCAATGAGCAGTTCTTC. Translating it yields CASSLHLSNEQFF.

This clonotype was observed a handful of times. This rearrangement joins TRBV29-1 to TRBJ1-1; no reliable D call. The germline CDR1 and CDR2 sequences are SQVTM and ANQGSEA. The CDR3 is made up of 12 amino acids. CDR3 amino acids: CSVQRLNTEAFF. For the CDR3, the DNA is TGCAGTGTACAGAGATTGAACACTGAAGCTTTCTTT.

CDR3 nucleotide sequence: TGTGCTAGTGGTTCGTCCCTAGCTAACACAGATACGCAGTATTTT. This sequence encodes CASGSSLANTDTQYF. The V and J genes are TRBV12-5 and TRBJ2-3; a weak D match, TRBD2 (5 bases). V was cut by 4 bases and J by 2 bases, with 13 bases left in between. This CDR3 contains 15 residues. Germline CDR1 reads LGHNT; CDR2 reads FRNRAP.

The rearrangement uses TRBV11-2 and TRBJ2-3, with TRBD2 identical over 8 bases. CDR1 SGHAT and CDR2 FQNNGV come from the germline V gene. J lost 1 base, V lost 5 bases, and 14 bases had no gene match. The CDR3 totals 18 residues. CDR3 region: CASSPGRGGPLGTDTQYF. For the CDR3, the DNA is TGTGCCAGCAGCCCCGGACGCGGGGGGCCTTTAGGCACAGATACGCAGTATTTT.